This TCR beta chain was sequenced for a study of spatial heterogeneity in lung cancer. Time point of the sample: sample taken at primary tumor resection. TCRs were sequenced from unsorted whole RNA of tumor, nontumor lung or PBMC. In its sample, this clonotype ranks as medium-sized. Its antigen remains unidentified. Since the library was made to target alpha chains, this beta chain is a stray read and its abundance is not meaningful. The presence of a unique molecular identifier marked each TCR cDNA molecule. TCRdb processed the 5' RACE reads anew with MiXCR; each CDR3 protein has one entry. The repertoire holds roughly 6,000 distinct CDR3 sequences, about 14% seen once, with under 11% in the top ten. Study-level points and caveats: Expanded alpha and beta TCR counts within tumors tracked tumor mutation counts. The authors estimated that approximately 7.3% of tumor T cells were covered for alpha chains and 13% to 15% for beta chains.

V was pared by 3 bases and J by 6 bases, with 9 bases of the junction left unmatched. The V gene's germline CDR1 is SGHRS and CDR2 YFSETQ. The CDR3 runs to 15 residues. The rearrangement uses TRBV5-1 and TRBJ1-1; 9 bases match TRBD1. The material sequenced was lung tumor tissue, taken at surgery. This sequence originates from a male donor with early-stage non-small cell lung cancer. The CDR3 is CASSSDRGEFAEAFF. The CDR3, as DNA: TGCGCCAGCAGCTCGGACAGGGGAGAGTTCGCTGAAGCTTTCTTT.